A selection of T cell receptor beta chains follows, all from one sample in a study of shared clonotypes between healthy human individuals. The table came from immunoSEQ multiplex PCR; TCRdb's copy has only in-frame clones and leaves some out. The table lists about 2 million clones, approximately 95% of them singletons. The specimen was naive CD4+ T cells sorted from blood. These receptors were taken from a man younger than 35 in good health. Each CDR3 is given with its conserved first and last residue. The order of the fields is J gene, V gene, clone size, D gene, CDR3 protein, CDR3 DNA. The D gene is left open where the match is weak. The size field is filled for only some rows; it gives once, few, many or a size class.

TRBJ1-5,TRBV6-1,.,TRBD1,CASRPLGQGHQPQHF,TGTGCCAGCAGACCACTTGGACAGGGCCATCAGCCCCAGCATTTT
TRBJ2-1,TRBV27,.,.,CASSLNYNEQFF,TGTGCCAGCAGTTTGAACTACAATGAGCAGTTCTTC
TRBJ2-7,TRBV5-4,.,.,CASSQRQEGEQYF,TGTGCCAGCAGCCAAAGACAGGAGGGCGAGCAGTACTTC
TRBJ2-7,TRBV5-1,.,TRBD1,CASSHGAGGRYEQYF,TGCGCCAGCAGCCATGGCGCAGGGGGCAGGTACGAGCAGTACTTC
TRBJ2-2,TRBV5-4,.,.,CASSTPSVGELFF,TGTGCCAGCAGCACACCTAGCGTAGGGGAGCTGTTTTTT
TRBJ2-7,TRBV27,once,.,CASRLAGISYEQYF,TGTGCCAGCAGACTGGCAGGCATCTCCTACGAGCAGTACTTC
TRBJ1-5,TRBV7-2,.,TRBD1,CASSLDGRGNQPQHF,TGTGCCAGCAGCTTAGACGGCAGGGGGAATCAGCCCCAGCATTTT
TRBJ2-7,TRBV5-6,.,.,CASSLGPASSYEQYF,TGTGCCAGCAGCTTGGGCCCAGCGTCCTCCTACGAGCAGTACTTC
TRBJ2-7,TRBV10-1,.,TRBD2,CASSESLTSGTYEQYF,TGCGCCAGCAGTGAGTCGCTTACTAGCGGAACCTACGAGCAGTACTTC
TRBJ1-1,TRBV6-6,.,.,CASSYSEGGTEAFF,TGTGCCAGCAGTTACTCAGAGGGAGGGACTGAAGCTTTCTTT
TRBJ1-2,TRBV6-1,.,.,CASSERQGRFYYGYTF,TGTGCCAGCAGTGAACGCCAGGGGAGGTTTTACTATGGCTACACCTTC
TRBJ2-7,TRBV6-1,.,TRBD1,CASSSTGASYEQYF,TGTGCCAGCAGCTCGACAGGGGCCTCCTACGAGCAGTACTTC
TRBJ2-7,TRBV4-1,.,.,CASRGGSGTDEQYF,TGCGCCAGCAGGGGGGGTTCGGGCACTGACGAGCAGTACTTC
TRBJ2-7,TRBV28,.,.,CASNPGEAGTYEQYF,TGTGCCAGCAACCCGGGGGAGGCAGGAACCTACGAGCAGTACTTC
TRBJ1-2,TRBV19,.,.,CASRVAGASNYGYTF,TGTGCCTCACGGGTGGCAGGGGCATCTAACTATGGCTACACCTTC
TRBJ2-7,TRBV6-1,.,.,CASSVDSNYEQYF,TGTGCCAGCAGCGTAGACAGCAACTACGAGCAGTACTTC
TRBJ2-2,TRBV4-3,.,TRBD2,CASSQDSGLAGGYTGELFF,TGCGCCAGCAGCCAAGATTCGGGACTAGCGGGAGGATACACCGGGGAGCTGTTTTTT
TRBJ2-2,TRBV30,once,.,CAWSSELPTGELFF,TGTGCCTGGAGTTCCGAGCTACCCACCGGGGAGCTGTTTTTT
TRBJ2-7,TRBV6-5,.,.,CASQYQRLSSYEQYF,TGTGCCAGTCAGTACCAGCGGCTAAGCTCCTACGAGCAGTACTTC
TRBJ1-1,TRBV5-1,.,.,CASSFIGDQNTEAFF,TGCGCCAGCAGCTTTATCGGGGACCAGAACACTGAAGCTTTCTTT
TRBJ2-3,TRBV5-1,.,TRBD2,CASSWGLVPDTQYF,TGCGCCAGCAGCTGGGGACTAGTGCCAGATACGCAGTATTTT
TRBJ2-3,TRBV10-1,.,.,CASSESRFSTDTQYF,TGCGCCAGCAGTGAGTCGCGGTTTAGCACAGATACGCAGTATTTT
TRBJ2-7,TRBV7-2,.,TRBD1,CASSLATGNYYEQYF,TGTGCCAGCAGCTTAGCGACAGGGAATTACTACGAGCAGTACTTC
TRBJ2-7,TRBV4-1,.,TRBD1,CASSQNSPRTGTYEQYF,TGCGCCAGCAGCCAAAATTCTCCCAGGACAGGGACCTACGAGCAGTACTTC